Listed here are 19 T cell receptor beta chains from one sample, sequenced in a study of identical twins (dated by TCRdb to the mid-2010s). The method was 5' RACE. TCRdb shows the sequencer as Illumina HiSeq 2000. TCRdb applied fastp at Q25 and MiXCR to the public reads, then kept only in-frame beta chains. Rows merge per CDR3 protein into single entries with the most common DNA and genes. This sample gives approximately 630,000 distinct CDR3 sequences in total; just over 7% of them show up just once. 1.6% of the sample rests with the top ten. The same data also went into a second study, on yellow fever vaccine responses in identical twins.

The sample taken for sequencing was PBMCs. All receptors come from a woman younger than 30 in good health.

The V and J genes are TRBV20-1 and TRBJ2-1, with a tentative D call TRBD2 (6 bases). Trimming cost V 4 bases and J 2 bases, with 18 bases left between them. The CDR3 runs 16 residues. Germline V gives CDR1 DFQATT, CDR2 SNEGSKA (reference sequence). The CDR3 loop reads CSAKGGEGPTYNEQFF. CDR3 sequence (DNA): TGCAGTGCTAAGGGAGGTGAGGGTCCTACCTACAATGAGCAGTTCTTC.

J is TRBJ2-3 and V is TRBV5-1; 10 bases fit TRBD2. The length of the CDR3 is 16 residues. Germline V gene lookup returns CDR1 SGHRS and CDR2 YFSETQ. Trimming took 5 bases from V and 5 from J; bases not matched to a gene: 11. CDR3 loop: CASSAVTSGIGDTQYF. CDR3 DNA: TGCGCCAGCAGTGCGGTAACTAGCGGGATTGGAGATACGCAGTATTTT.

The chain employs TRBV20-1 and TRBJ1-2; 7 nucleotides align to TRBD1. Germline V lookup: CDR1 DFQATT, CDR2 SNEGSKA (reference sequence). V shed 0 bases and J 5 bases; nucleotides not matched to a gene: 6. The CDR3 is made up of 14 amino acids. The CDR3, as DNA: TGCAGTGCTAGAGATTATCCAGGGGGGTATGGCTACACCTTC. Its protein product is CSARDYPGGYGYTF.

This clonotype was seen repeatedly, ten times or more. The gene calls are TRBV12-3 or TRBV12-4 and TRBJ1-1, with D possibly matching TRBD1 (5 bases). This CDR3 comprises 14 residues. Trimming took off 2 bases at V and 8 bases at J, with 15 bases between the two ends. The CDR3 DNA reads as TGTGCCAGCAGTTTAAAGATCCGGGGCTTAGAAGCTTTCTTT. It specifies CASSLKIRGLEAFF.

The chain is built from TRBV2 and TRBJ2-3, with 7 nucleotides matching TRBD1. Germline CDR1 and CDR2: SNHLY and FYNNEI. The CDR3 is made up of 15 amino acids. V gave up 4 bases and J gave up 2 bases; unmatched junction bases: 6. Here the CDR3 reads CASSGGQLNTDTQYF. The CDR3 DNA reads TGTGCCAGCAGTGGGGGACAGCTAAACACAGATACGCAGTATTTT.

The V gene is TRBV6-4, the J gene TRBJ1-5, with D possibly being TRBD1 (6 bases). The CDR3 has 13 amino acids. CDR1 MRHNA and CDR2 SNTAGT come from the germline V gene. V dropped 4 bases and J dropped 7 bases, with 11 bases sitting between them. The CDR3 loop is CASSVQGGQPQHF. In DNA form, the CDR3 reads TGTGCCAGCAGTGTACAGGGAGGCCAGCCCCAGCATTTT.

The rearrangement links TRBV6-1 to TRBJ2-1, with D possibly being TRBD1 (6 bases). V gave up 8 bases and J gave up 10 bases, with 18 bases separating them. Germline V CDR1 and CDR2: MNHNS, SASEGT. CDR3 size: 13 residues. CDR3 nucleotides: TGTGCCAGCTCATGGGACACCTCTAACGAGCAGTTCTTC. Protein sequence: CASSWDTSNEQFF.

Only a few counts were recorded for this clonotype. The chain combines TRBV7-2 with TRBJ2-5, with TRBD1 identical over 7 bases. V dropped 0 bases and J dropped 3; count of bases not matched to a gene: 7. Per germline, CDR1 SGHTA and CDR2 FQGNSA. The CDR3 is 16 amino acids. The CDR3 coding sequence is TGTGCCAGCAGCTTAGCCTCGGGACAGAGAGAAGAGACCCAGTACTTC. Encoded protein: CASSLASGQREETQYF.

This clonotype was detected ten times or more. V is TRBV4-1 and J is TRBJ2-1; D is possibly TRBD1 (6 bases). The CDR3 has 14 residues. CDR1 MGHRA and CDR2 YSYEKL come from the germline V gene. Trimming took off 5 bases at V and 8 bases at J, with 16 bases between the two ends. The CDR3 reads CASSTPGVRDEQFF. CDR3 DNA sequence: TGCGCCAGCAGCACCCCAGGGGTTAGGGATGAGCAGTTCTTC.

This clonotype was seen at least ten times. This rearrangement joins TRBV20-1 to TRBJ2-5, with 8 bases fitting TRBD2. The CDR3 is 15 amino acids. CDR1 is DFQATT and CDR2 is SNEGSKA in the germline V gene (reference sequence). J was trimmed by 2 bases and V by 0 bases; bases with no gene match: 5. CDR3: CSARDPTSVQETQYF. The CDR3 DNA sequence: TGCAGTGCTAGAGATCCGACTAGCGTTCAAGAGACCCAGTACTTC.

The chain carries TRBV6-4 and TRBJ2-4; the D is unclear. The CDR3 is 15 residues long. Per the germline V gene, CDR1 is MRHNA and CDR2 is SNTAGT. V was pared by 5 bases and J by 0 bases, with 11 bases between. In DNA, the CDR3 is TGTGCCAGCAGTCCCAACGCCATAGCCAAAAACATTCAGTACTTC. Translation: CASSPNAIAKNIQYF.

The rearrangement links TRBV7-9 to TRBJ1-1, with 7 bases lining up with TRBD1. The trim removed 5 bases at V and 10 bases at J, leaving 7 bases unmatched. The CDR3 runs 12 residues. Germline V CDR1 and CDR2: SEHNR, FQNEAQ (reference sequence). The CDR3 DNA is TGTGCCAGCAGCCCCGAGGGGGCGGGAGCTTTCTTT. Translating gives CASSPEGAGAFF.

This clonotype was seen ten or more times. The chain has TRBV14 and TRBJ2-7; D unclear. V was pared by 0 bases and J by 2 bases, with 8 bases between. CDR3 length: 14 residues. Germline V CDR1 and CDR2: SGHDN, FVKESK. The CDR3 here is CASSQDWVPYEQYF. The CDR3 bases are TGTGCCAGCAGCCAAGATTGGGTGCCCTACGAGCAGTACTTC.

At least ten counts were recorded for this clonotype. The rearrangement links TRBV10-3 to TRBJ2-7; D is ambiguous. This CDR3 region has 11 residues. Germline assignment: CDR1 ENHRY and CDR2 SYGVKD. Trimming took off 11 bases at V and 1 base at J, with 9 bases between the two ends. The CDR3 reads CASGTSYEQYV. The CDR3 region has the DNA TGTGCCTCCGGCACATCCTACGAGCAGTACGTC.

The CDR3 is CASSLWDSHEQFF. The DNA for the CDR3 is TGTGCCAGCAGCTTGTGGGACAGCCATGAGCAGTTCTTC. V is TRBV5-5 and J is TRBJ2-1; 7 bases are a match to TRBD1. V lost 1 base to trimming and J lost 8 bases; unmatched junction nucleotides: 3. The CDR3 length is 13 residues. CDR1 SGHKS and CDR2 YYEKEE come from the germline V gene (reference sequence).

This clonotype was seen many times. The rearrangement uses TRBV6-1 and TRBJ1-2, with D tentatively TRBD1 (5 bases). V lost 6 bases and J lost 5, with 16 bases in between. The CDR3 length is 14 residues. The V gene's germline CDR1 is MNHNS and CDR2 SASEGT. The CDR3 bases are TGTGCCAGCAGCCCCCAGGGTGGTAAATATGGCTACACCTTC. Protein product: CASSPQGGKYGYTF.

The genes are TRBV6-2 or TRBV6-3 and TRBJ2-7; 14 bases line up with TRBD2. Germline V CDR1 and CDR2: MNHEY, SVGEGT. J was trimmed by 0 bases and V by 3 bases; bases with no gene match: 13. CDR3 length: 20 residues. DNA of the CDR3: TGTGCCAGCAGTTATAACCCCGGACTAGCGGGAGGCTCGCGCTCCTACGAGCAGTACTTC. This sequence encodes CASSYNPGLAGGSRSYEQYF.

This clonotype appeared a few times. In nucleotides, the CDR3 is TGTGCCAGCAGCTTATTACGAGAAACGGGACAGGGAAAAGAGACCCAGTACTTC. This gives the protein CASSLLRETGQGKETQYF. The chain uses TRBV11-2 and TRBJ2-5, with TRBD1 matching over 9 bases. The CDR3 is made up of 18 amino acids. Unmatched junction bases numbered 13, after V lost 2 bases and J lost 3 bases. CDR1 SGHAT and CDR2 FQNNGV come from the germline V gene.

This clonotype has at least ten counts. The chain combines TRBV5-1 with TRBJ2-2; D uncertain. Germline V gives CDR1 SGHRS, CDR2 YFSETQ. This CDR3 is built from 14 residues. V dropped 0 bases and J dropped 8 bases, with 11 bases sitting between them. CDR3: CASSLAASQGELFF. CDR3 bases: TGCGCCAGCAGCTTGGCCGCAAGTCAGGGGGAGCTGTTTTTT.